The TCR beta chain under discussion was sequenced for a study of PD-1 blockade in classical Hodgkin lymphoma. With no exception, relapse followed autologous stem cell transplantation in all patients, and brentuximab vedotin exposure varied. Germline CDR1 is ENHRY and CDR2 is SYGVKD. The CDR3 runs 15 residues. V lost 8 bases to trimming and J lost 5 bases; unmatched junction nucleotides: 15. Clones were sequenced by immunoSEQ multiplex PCR, and TCRdb holds only the in-frame ones, with some missing. The data show about 30,000 clones, 60% to 85% seen once. Material: peripheral blood mononuclear cells (PBMCs), obtained before the second cycle of nivolumab. V is TRBV10-3 and J is TRBJ2-7; 7 bases match TRBD2. The origin of this receptor is a human donor with classical Hodgkin lymphoma. This CDR3 is CAISKAREGLDEQYF. The CDR3 DNA sequence: TGTGCCATCTCGAAGGCGAGGGAGGGGCTAGACGAGCAGTACTTC.